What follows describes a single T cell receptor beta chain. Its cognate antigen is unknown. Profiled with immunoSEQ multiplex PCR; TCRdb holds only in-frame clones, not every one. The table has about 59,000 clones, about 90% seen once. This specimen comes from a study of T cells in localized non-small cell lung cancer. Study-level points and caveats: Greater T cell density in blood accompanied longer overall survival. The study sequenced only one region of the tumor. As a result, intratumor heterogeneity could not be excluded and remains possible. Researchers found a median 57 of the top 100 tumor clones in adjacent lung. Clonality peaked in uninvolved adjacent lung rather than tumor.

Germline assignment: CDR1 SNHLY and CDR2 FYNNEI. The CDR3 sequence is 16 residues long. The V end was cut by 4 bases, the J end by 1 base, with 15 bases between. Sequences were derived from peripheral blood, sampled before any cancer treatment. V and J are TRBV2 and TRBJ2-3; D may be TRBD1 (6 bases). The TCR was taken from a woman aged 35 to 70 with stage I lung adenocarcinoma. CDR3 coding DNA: TGTGCCAGCAGTGGACAGGCGCGGATAGGCACAGATACGCAGTATTTT. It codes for CASSGQARIGTDTQYF.